This TCR beta chain was profiled in a study of cytomegalovirus exposure and HLA in healthy donors. Study context: Samples from HLA-typed donors yielded about 80 million unique TCRs in an early data release.

13 Jbeta primers and 60 Vbeta primers were used for the PCR. Original processing notes: In a later analysis, 79 million or so unique TCR beta chains included roughly 11 million shared by two or more donors. Clones were read by immunoSEQ multiplex PCR, and TCRdb kept only the in-frame ones, dropping some. The D gene and trimming were derived from the DNA, and the V and J assignments and clone size from that table. Of 55,000 to 65,000 clones listed, approximately 83% are singletons. This CDR3 region has 14 residues. Trimming cost V 5 bases and J 1 base; bases outside gene matches: 5. Germline V lookup: CDR1 SGHRS, CDR2 YFSETQ.

Input material: PBMCs. This TCR was sampled from a female donor in good health and CMV-seronegative. The V gene is TRBV5-1, the J gene TRBJ2-5, with TRBD2 identical over 7 bases. CDR3 bases: TGCGCCAGCAGTTGGGCGGGAGCCCAAGAGACCCAGTACTTC. As protein: CASSWAGAQETQYF.